The 2 T cell receptor beta chains below were found in one sample sequenced in a study of OX40 agonist ivuxolimab in advanced cancers. TCRdb's copy holds only in-frame clones and misses some; the assay was immunoSEQ multiplex PCR. The data hold some 73,000 clones, with 70% to 90% observed a single time. The sample in question was CD4+ or CD8+ T cells sorted from blood, obtained in a trial of the OX40 agonist ivuxolimab. The receptors shown here come from an adult with an advanced solid tumor such as melanoma, head and neck, liver or kidney cancer.

The chain links TRBV11-2 to TRBJ1-1; D is uncertain. From germline, CDR1 is SGHAT and CDR2 FQNNGV. This CDR3 spans 13 amino acids. Trimming removed 2 bases from V and 1 base from J, with 5 bases in between. The CDR3 DNA follows: TGTGCCAGCAGCTTAACCACGAACACTGAAGCTTTCTTT. It specifies CASSLTTNTEAFF.

V usage is TRBV6-5 and J usage is TRBJ2-6; D unclear. V was clipped by 1 base and J by 0 bases, with 4 bases between them. Germline CDR1 and CDR2: MNHEY and SVGAGI. The CDR3 is 15 amino acids. This CDR3 reads CASSYLASGANVLTF. The CDR3, as DNA: TGTGCCAGCAGTTACTTGGCCTCTGGGGCCAACGTCCTGACTTTC.